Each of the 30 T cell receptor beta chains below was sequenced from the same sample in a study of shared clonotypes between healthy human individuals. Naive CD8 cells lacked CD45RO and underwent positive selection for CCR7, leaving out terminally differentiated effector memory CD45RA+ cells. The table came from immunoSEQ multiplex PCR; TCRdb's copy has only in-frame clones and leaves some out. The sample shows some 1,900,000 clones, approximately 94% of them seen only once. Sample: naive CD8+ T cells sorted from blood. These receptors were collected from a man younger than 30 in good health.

This CDR3 reads CASSPLLPNTEAFF. CDR3 bases: TGTGCCAGCAGCCCCCTCCTGCCGAACACTGAAGCTTTCTTT. J is TRBJ1-1 and V is TRBV7-2; D not certain. This CDR3 contains 14 residues. Trimming stripped 5 bases from V and 1 base from J, with 11 bases between. CDR1 and CDR2 from the germline V gene are SGHTA and FQGNSA.

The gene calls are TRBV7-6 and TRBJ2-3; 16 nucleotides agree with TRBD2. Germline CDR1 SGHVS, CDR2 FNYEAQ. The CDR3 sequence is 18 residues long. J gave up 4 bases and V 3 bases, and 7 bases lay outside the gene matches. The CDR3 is CASSLYGTSGGASDTQYF. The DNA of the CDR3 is TGTGCCAGCAGCTTGTATGGGACTAGCGGGGGGGCATCAGATACGCAGTATTTT.

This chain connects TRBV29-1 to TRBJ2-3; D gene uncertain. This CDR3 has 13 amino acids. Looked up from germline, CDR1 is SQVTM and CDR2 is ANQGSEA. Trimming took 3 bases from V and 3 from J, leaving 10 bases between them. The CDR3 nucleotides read TGCAGCGTTGAGTCTCTGCCAACAGATACGCAGTATTTT. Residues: CSVESLPTDTQYF.

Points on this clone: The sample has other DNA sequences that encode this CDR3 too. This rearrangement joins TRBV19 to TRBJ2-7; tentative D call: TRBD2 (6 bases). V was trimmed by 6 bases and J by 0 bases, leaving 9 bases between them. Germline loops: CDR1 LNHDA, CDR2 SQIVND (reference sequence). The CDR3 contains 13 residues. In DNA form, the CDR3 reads TGTGCCAGTAGCGCGGGGCCCTCCTACGAGCAGTACTTC. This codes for CASSAGPSYEQYF.

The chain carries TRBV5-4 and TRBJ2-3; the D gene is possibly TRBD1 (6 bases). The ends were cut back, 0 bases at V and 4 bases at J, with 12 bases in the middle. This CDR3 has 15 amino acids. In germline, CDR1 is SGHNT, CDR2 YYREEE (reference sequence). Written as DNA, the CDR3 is TGTGCCAGCAGCTTGGCTGGGACACCCCCAGATACGCAGTATTTT. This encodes CASSLAGTPPDTQYF.

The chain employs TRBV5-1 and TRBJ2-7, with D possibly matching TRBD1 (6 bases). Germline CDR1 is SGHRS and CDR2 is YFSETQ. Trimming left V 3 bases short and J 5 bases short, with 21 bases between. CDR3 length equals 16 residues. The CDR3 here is CASSSATQGPIDEQYF. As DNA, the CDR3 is TGCGCCAGCAGCTCCGCGACACAGGGTCCAATCGACGAGCAGTACTTC. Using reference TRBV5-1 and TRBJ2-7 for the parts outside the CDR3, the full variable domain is KAGVTQTPRYLIKTRGQQVTLSCSPISGHRSVSWYQQTPGQGLQFLFEYFSETQRNKGNFPGRFSGRQFSNSRSEMNVSTLELGDSALYLCASSSATQGPIDEQYFGPGTRLTVT.

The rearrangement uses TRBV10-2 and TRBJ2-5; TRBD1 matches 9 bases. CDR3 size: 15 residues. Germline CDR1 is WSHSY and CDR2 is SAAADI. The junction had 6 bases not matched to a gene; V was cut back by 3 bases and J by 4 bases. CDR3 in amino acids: CASSEQGADLETQYF. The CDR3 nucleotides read TGCGCCAGCAGTGAACAGGGGGCGGATTTAGAGACCCAGTACTTC.

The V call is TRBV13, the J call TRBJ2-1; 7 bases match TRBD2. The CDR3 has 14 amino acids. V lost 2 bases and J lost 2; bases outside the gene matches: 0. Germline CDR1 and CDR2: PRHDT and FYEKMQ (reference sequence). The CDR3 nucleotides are TGTGCCAGCAGCTTACTAGCGGCCTACAATGAGCAGTTCTTC. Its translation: CASSLLAAYNEQFF.

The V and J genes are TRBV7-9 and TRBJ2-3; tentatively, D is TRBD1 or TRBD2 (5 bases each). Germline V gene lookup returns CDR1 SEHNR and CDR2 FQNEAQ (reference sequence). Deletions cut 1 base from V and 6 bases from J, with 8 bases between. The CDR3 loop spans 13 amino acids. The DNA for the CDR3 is TGTGCCAGCAGCTTAGGGGGACCCGATACGCAGTATTTT. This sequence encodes CASSLGGPDTQYF. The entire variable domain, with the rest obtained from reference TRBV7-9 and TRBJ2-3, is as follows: DTGVSQNPRHKITKRGQNVTFRCDPISEHNRLYWYRQTLGQGPEFLTYFQNEAQLEKSRLLSDRFSAERPKGSFSTLEIQRTEQGDSAMYLCASSLGGPDTQYFGPGTRLTVL.

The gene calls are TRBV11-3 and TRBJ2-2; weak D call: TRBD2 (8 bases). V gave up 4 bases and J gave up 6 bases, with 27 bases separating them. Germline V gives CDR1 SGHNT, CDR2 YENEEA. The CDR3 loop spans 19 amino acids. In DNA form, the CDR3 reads TGTGCCAGCAGCTCATGGACAGGAGGGGGGACTAGTGGATCCGGGGAGCTGTTTTTT. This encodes CASSSWTGGGTSGSGELFF.

This chain's CDR3 is CASGTGPGTDTQYF. As DNA, the CDR3 is TGCGCCAGCGGGACAGGGCCTGGAACAGATACGCAGTATTTT. V is TRBV5-1 and J is TRBJ2-3, with 9 positions matching TRBD1. Per germline, CDR1 SGHRS and CDR2 YFSETQ. The J segment lost 3 bases and the V segment lost 7 bases, leaving 6 bases of the junction unmatched. CDR3 length: 14 residues.

CDR3 nucleotide sequence: TGCGCCAGCAGCCAAGAACCCTCGGGGGCGGAGGGGGATTCACCCCTCCACTTT. Translated: CASSQEPSGAEGDSPLHF. The chain is built from TRBV4-3 and TRBJ1-6; possible D gene TRBD1, 6 bases. The CDR3 is 18 amino acids. Trimming removed 0 bases from V and 8 bases from J, with 20 bases in between. CDR1 is LGHNA and CDR2 is YSLEER in the germline V gene.

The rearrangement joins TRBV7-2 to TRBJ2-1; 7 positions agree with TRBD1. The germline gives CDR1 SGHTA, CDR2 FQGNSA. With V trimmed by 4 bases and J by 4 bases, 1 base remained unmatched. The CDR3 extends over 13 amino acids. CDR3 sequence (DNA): TGTGCCAGCAGCTGGACAGGATACAATGAGCAGTTCTTC. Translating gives CASSWTGYNEQFF.

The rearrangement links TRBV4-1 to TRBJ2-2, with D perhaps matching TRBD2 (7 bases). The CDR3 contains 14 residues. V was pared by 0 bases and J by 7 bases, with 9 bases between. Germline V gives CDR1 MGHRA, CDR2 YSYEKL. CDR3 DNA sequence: TGCGCCAGCAGCCAAGAAGGGGGGGTCGGGGAGCTGTTTTTT. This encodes CASSQEGGVGELFF.

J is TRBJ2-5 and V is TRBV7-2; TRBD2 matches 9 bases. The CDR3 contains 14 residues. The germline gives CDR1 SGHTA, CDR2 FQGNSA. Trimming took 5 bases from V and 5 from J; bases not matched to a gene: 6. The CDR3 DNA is TGTGCCAGCAGCCCGGTCCTAGCGGGGGAGACCCAGTACTTC. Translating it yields CASSPVLAGETQYF.

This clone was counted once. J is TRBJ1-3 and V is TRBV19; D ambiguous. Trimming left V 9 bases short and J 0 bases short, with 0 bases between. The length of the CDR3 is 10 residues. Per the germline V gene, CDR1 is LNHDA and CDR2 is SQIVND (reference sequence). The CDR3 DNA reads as TGTGCCAGCTCTGGAAACACCATATATTTT. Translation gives CASSGNTIYF.

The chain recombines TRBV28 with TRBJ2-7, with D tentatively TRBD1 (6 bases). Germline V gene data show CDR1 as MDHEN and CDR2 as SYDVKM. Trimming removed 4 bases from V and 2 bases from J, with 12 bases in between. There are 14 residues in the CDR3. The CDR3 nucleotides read TGTGCCAGCAGTTCCCCGGACAGTACCTACGAGCAGTACTTC. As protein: CASSSPDSTYEQYF.

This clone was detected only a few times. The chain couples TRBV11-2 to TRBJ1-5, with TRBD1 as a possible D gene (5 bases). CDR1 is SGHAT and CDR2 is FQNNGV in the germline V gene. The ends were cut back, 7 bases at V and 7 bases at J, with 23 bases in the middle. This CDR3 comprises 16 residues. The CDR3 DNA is TGTGCCAGCACCAACGACCCGGGGGTCCCGGGGCAGCCCCAGCATTTT. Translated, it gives CASTNDPGVPGQPQHF.

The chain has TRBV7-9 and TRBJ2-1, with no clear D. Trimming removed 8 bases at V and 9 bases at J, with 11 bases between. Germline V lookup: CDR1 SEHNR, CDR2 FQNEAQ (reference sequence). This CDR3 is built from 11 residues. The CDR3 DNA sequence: TGTGCCAGCCGAAAGGGCAGTGAGCAGTTCTTC. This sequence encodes CASRKGSEQFF.

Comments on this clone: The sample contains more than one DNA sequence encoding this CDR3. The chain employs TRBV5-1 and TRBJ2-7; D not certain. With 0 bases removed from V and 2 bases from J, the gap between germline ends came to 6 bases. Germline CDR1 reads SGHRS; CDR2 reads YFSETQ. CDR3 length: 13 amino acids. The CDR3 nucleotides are TGCGCCAGCAGCTTGGGCTCCACCTACGAGCAGTACTTC. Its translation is CASSLGSTYEQYF.

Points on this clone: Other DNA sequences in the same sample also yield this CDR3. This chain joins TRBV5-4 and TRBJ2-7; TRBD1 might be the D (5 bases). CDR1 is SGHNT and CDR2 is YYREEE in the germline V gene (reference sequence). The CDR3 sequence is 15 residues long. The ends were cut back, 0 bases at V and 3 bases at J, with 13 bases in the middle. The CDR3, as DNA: TGTGCCAGCAGCTTGGGTCAGGGATCGAGCTACGAGCAGTACTTC. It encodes CASSLGQGSSYEQYF.

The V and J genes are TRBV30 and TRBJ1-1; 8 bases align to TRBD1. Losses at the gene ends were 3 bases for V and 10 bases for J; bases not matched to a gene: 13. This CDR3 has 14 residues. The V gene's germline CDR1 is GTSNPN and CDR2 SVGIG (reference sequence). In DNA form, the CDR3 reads TGTGCCTGGAGCGAGACCGGGACAGGTCGGGGAGCTTTCTTT. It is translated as CAWSETGTGRGAFF.

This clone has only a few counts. CDR3 nucleotide sequence: TGTGCCAGCAGCCAAGGGGGCACGAACACTGAAGCTTTCTTT. It codes for CASSQGGTNTEAFF. The chain links TRBV4-2 to TRBJ1-1; a possible D gene is TRBD1 (5 bases). V lost 1 base, J lost 1 base, and 7 bases lay in between. This CDR3 is built from 14 residues. The germline gives CDR1 LGHNA, CDR2 YNFKEQ.

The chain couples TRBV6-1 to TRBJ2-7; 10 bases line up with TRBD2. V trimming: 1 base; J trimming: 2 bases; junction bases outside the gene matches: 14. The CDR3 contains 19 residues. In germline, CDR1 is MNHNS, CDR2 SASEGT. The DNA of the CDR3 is TGTGCCAGCAGTGAAGTAGGTTGGGCTAGCGGGGGTTCACCCTACGAGCAGTACTTC. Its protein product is CASSEVGWASGGSPYEQYF.

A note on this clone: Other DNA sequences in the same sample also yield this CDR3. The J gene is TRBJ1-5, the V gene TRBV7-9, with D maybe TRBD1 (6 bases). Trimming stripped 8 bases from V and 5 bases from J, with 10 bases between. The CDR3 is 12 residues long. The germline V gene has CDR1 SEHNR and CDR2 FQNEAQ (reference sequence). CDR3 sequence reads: CASGGGDQPQHF. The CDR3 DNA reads TGTGCCAGCGGAGGGGGGGATCAGCCCCAGCATTTT.

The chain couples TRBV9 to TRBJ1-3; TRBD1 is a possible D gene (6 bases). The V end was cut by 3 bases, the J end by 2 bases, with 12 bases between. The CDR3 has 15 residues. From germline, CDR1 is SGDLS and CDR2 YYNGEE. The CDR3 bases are TGTGCCAGCAGCGCACAGGGAGGTGCTGGAAACACCATATATTTT. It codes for CASSAQGGAGNTIYF.

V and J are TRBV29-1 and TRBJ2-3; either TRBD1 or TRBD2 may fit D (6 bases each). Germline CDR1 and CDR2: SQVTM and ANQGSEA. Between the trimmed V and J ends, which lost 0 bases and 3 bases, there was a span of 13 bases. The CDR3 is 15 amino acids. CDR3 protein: CSVEDGWGATDTQYF. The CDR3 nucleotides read TGCAGCGTTGAAGATGGGTGGGGGGCAACAGATACGCAGTATTTT.

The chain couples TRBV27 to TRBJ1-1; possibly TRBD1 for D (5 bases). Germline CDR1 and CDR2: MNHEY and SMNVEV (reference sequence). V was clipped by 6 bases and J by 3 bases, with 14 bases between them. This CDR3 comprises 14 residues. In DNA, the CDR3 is TGTGCCAGCAGCGACGAAGGGGCTTACACTGAAGCTTTCTTT. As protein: CASSDEGAYTEAFF.

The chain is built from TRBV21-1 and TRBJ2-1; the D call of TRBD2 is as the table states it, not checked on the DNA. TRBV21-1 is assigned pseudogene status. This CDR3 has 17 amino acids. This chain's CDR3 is CASSKTLAGGRYNEQFF. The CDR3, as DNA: TGTGCCAGCAGCAAAACACTAGCGGGAGGGCGGTACAATGAGCAGTTCTTC.

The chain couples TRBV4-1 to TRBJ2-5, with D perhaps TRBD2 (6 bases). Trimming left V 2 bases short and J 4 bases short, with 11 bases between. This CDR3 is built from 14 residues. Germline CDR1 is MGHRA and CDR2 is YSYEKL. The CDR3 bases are TGCGCCAGCAGCCAATTGGAGGAGGGAGAGACCCAGTACTTC. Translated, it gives CASSQLEEGETQYF.